This record concerns one T cell receptor (beta chain) sequence. Its antigen is as yet unknown. A far larger clone lies a single base away; this is likely a read error. The data belong to a study of blood T cells in healthy people across ages. The authors ran a second PCR of about 6 to 11 cycles using a sample-barcoded 5' primer and a J-beta primer mix. TCRdb analysed the 5' RACE reads with MiXCR anew, one entry per CDR3 protein. The data show 980,000 or so distinct CDR3 sequences, about 48% seen once. Study-level points and caveats: Samples with more naive T cells showed higher observed beta diversity. Compared with aged donors, long-lived donors showed fewer expanded clones, suggesting selection.

This receptor was taken from a man in his thirties or forties in good health. The source material was blood.

The CDR3 DNA sequence: TGCAGCGCTCGACGGGGCTACAATGAGCAGTACTTC. Protein sequence: CSARRGYNEQYF. This chain links TRBV29-1 with TRBJ2-1, with D tentatively TRBD1 or TRBD2 (5 bases each). The end of the DNA is better explained by TRBJ2-7, so the J call may be wrong. Germline V gene lookup returns CDR1 SQVTM and CDR2 ANQGSEA. The CDR3 is made up of 12 amino acids.